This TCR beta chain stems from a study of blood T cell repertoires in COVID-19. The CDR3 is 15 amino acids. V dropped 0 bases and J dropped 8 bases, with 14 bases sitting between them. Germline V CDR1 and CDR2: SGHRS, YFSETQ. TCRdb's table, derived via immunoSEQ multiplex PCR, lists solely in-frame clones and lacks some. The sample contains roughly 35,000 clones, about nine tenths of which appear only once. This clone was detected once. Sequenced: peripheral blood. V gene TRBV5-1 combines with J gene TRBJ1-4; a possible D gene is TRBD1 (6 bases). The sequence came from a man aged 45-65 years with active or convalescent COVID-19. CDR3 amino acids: CASSLVRGAREKLFF. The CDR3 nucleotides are TGCGCCAGCAGCTTGGTTCGGGGGGCAAGGGAAAAACTGTTTTTT.